A selection of T cell receptor beta chains follows, all from one sample in a study of identifying expanded T cells in peripheral blood. Measured with immunoSEQ multiplex PCR; TCRdb has only the in-frame clones, and not every one. The sample lists approximately 120,000 clones, about nine tenths occurring once. Specimen: blood. All receptors derive from a person aged 18-70 years in good health. Both conserved end residues are part of each CDR3. D genes are given only for firm matches. Size is stated for part of the rows, as once, few or many counts, or as a class when the clone is expanded.

>.|.|TRBJ1-3|TRBV4-2
TGTGCCAGCAGCCAAGATGAGTTCCAGGGGTCTGGAAACACCATATATTTT
CASSQDEFQGSGNTIYF
>few|.|TRBJ2-2|TRBV18
TGTGCCAGCTCGCCCACCGGGGAGCTGTTTTTT
CASSPTGELFF
>.|TRBD2|TRBJ2-1|TRBV10-3
TGTGCCATCAGTGAGTCGGGTAGCGGGGGCACGGGTGAGCAGTTCTTC
CAISESGSGGTGEQFF
>.|.|TRBJ2-6|TRBV28
TGTGCCAGCATGGGATACAGGATTATTCCTTACTCTGGGGCCAACGTCCTGACTTTC
CASMGYRIIPYSGANVLTF
>.|.|TRBJ2-7|TRBV6-6
TGTGCCAGCAGGAAGGAGGGGAAGGTAGACGAGCAGTACTTC
CASRKEGKVDEQYF
>few|.|TRBJ1-6|TRBV7-6
TGTGCCAGCAGCACGGGGCTGAGGGGCTCACCCCTCCACTTT
CASSTGLRGSPLHF
>.|.|TRBJ2-7|TRBV23-1
TGCGCCAGCAGTGGTTCCAGGGCGGTTTCAGCCTACGAGCAGTACTTC
CASSGSRAVSAYEQYF
>.|.|TRBJ1-1|TRBV11-2
TGTGCCAGCAGCTTAGGACAGATAATGAACACTGAAGCTTTCTTT
CASSLGQIMNTEAFF
>.|.|TRBJ2-5|TRBV10-2
TGCGCCAGCAGTGCTCTAGCCCAAGAGACCCAGTACTTC
CASSALAQETQYF
>.|.|TRBJ2-7|TRBV5-1
TGCGCCAGCAGCTTTACCGGGCCCCACGAGCAGTACTTC
CASSFTGPHEQYF
>.|TRBD2|TRBJ2-5|TRBV18
TGTGCCAGCTCACCACCCGGGGCTAGCGGGAGAGAGACCCAGTACTTC
CASSPPGASGRETQYF
>.|TRBD2|TRBJ2-7|TRBV20-1
TGCAGTGCGAGTAGCGGGTACGAGCAGTACTTC
CSASSGYEQYF
>.|.|TRBJ1-5|TRBV28
TGTGCCACTTCTCGACCGAGCAATCAGCCCCAGCATTTT
CATSRPSNQPQHF
>few|.|TRBJ1-2|TRBV29-1
TGCAGCGTTGTTGCATATAACTATGGCTACACCTTC
CSVVAYNYGYTF
>.|TRBD1|TRBJ2-1|TRBV9
TGTGCCAGCAGCGTACGGGACAGGGGGCGCAATGAGCAGTTCTTC
CASSVRDRGRNEQFF
>once|TRBD1|TRBJ2-3|TRBV5-1
TGCGCCAGCAGCTTGGTGCAGGGGGCAGGGAATACGCAGTATTTT
CASSLVQGAGNTQYF
>.|TRBD1|TRBJ1-4|TRBV10-3
TGTGCCATCAGCCTGACAGGGGCCGATGAAAAACTGTTTTTT
CAISLTGADEKLFF
>.|TRBD2|TRBJ2-7|TRBV9
TGTGCCAGCAGCACCGGGACTAGCTCCTACGAGCAGTACTTC
CASSTGTSSYEQYF
>.|TRBD2|TRBJ2-5|TRBV6-5
TGTGCCAGCATGAGCAGCGGGGATCAAGAGACCCAGTACTTC
CASMSSGDQETQYF
>.|.|TRBJ2-2|TRBV19
TGTGCCAGTAGTATAGATGAGGCGAACACCGGGGAGCTGTTTTTT
CASSIDEANTGELFF
>once|TRBD2|TRBJ2-5|TRBV6-5
TGTGCCAGCAGAGAAGCGGGGGGGAAAGAGACCCAGTACTTC
CASREAGGKETQYF
>.|TRBD2|TRBJ2-1|TRBV19
TGTGCCAGTAGCCTAACCATAGCGGGATTGGGGAATGAGCAGTTCTTC
CASSLTIAGLGNEQFF
>.|.|TRBJ2-5|TRBV18
TGTGCCAGCTCCCACGTTAGCGCAGAGACCCAGTACTTC
CASSHVSAETQYF
>.|.|TRBJ2-7|TRBV9
TGTGCCAGCAGCGTAAAAGGGGATAGCTACGAGCAGTACTTC
CASSVKGDSYEQYF
>.|.|TRBJ2-2|TRBV9
TGTGCCAGCAGCGTCGGAGGAGACACGAACACCGGGGAGCTGTTTTTT
CASSVGGDTNTGELFF